This TCR beta chain was observed in a study of blood T cell repertoires in COVID-19. About the research overall: Some COVID-19 samples were acute and others convalescent; all came from the United States, Italy and Spain.

CDR1 is MNHEY, CDR2 SVGAGI, per germline. The ends were cut back, 4 bases at V and 8 bases at J, with 8 bases in the middle. This CDR3 has 11 amino acids. Sequencing was performed with immunoSEQ multiplex PCR; in TCRdb, only in-frame clones are kept and a portion is missing. Of over 150,000 clones in the sample, approximately 84% were seen once. A Seattle source enrolled patients during active infection and followed them longitudinally. Sequencing used peripheral blood. The chain carries TRBV6-5 and TRBJ1-2; D not resolved. The sequence was collected from a woman in her sixties or seventies with COVID-19, enrolled during active disease. CDR3 protein: CASSSLRGYTF. CDR3 nucleotides: TGTGCCAGCAGTTCCCTTAGAGGCTACACCTTC.